These 11 T cell receptor beta chains originate from one sample sequenced in a study of technical replicates of blood from several donors. Sequencing used immunoSEQ multiplex PCR; TCRdb keeps in-frame clones, though not all of them. The sample records approximately 93,000 clones, around 94% being singletons. What was sequenced was T cells isolated from PBMCs. Receptors originate from a human donor in good health.

J is TRBJ2-3 and V is TRBV28; the match to TRBD2 covers 12 bases. V lost 9 bases to trimming and J lost 3 bases; unmatched junction nucleotides: 13. From germline, CDR1 is MDHEN and CDR2 SYDVKM. There are 17 residues in the CDR3. The chain's CDR3 is CASLGLAGSVGTDTQYF. In nucleotides, the CDR3 is TGTGCCAGTCTCGGACTAGCGGGATCAGTAGGGACAGATACGCAGTATTTT.

This chain joins TRBV5-4 and TRBJ1-2, with 7 bases fitting TRBD1. Trimming took 1 base from V and 5 from J; bases not matched to a gene: 5. The germline gives CDR1 SGHNT, CDR2 YYREEE (reference sequence). This CDR3 comprises 14 residues. CDR3 nucleotides: TGTGCCAGCAGCTTGAAGGGGGCAGGATATGGCTACACCTTC. This gives the protein CASSLKGAGYGYTF.

V gene TRBV2 combines with J gene TRBJ1-5; D may be TRBD1 (5 bases). Germline V gives CDR1 SNHLY, CDR2 FYNNEI. V was shortened by 2 bases and J by 6 bases, with 14 bases between the two germline ends. The CDR3 runs 15 residues. The CDR3 DNA reads TGTGCCAGCAGTGAAAGGTTCAGGGTTGGTCAGCCCCAGCATTTT. It is translated as CASSERFRVGQPQHF. Filled out from reference TRBV2 and TRBJ1-5, the complete variable domain reads EPEVTQTPSHQVTQMGQEVILRCVPISNHLYFYWYRQILGQKVEFLVSFYNNEISEKSEIFDDQFSVERPDGSNFTLKIRSTKLEDSAMYFCASSERFRVGQPQHFGDGTRLSIL.

CDR3 loop: CASSGDRILTGTRQEMYNEQFF. The CDR3 DNA follows: TGTGCCAGTAGTGGGGACAGAATACTAACCGGGACTAGACAGGAGATGTACAATGAGCAGTTCTTC. The gene calls are TRBV19 and TRBJ2-1; perhaps TRBD2 as D (8 bases). V was trimmed by 5 bases and J by 4 bases, leaving 36 bases between them. This CDR3 contains 22 residues. Germline V gene data show CDR1 as LNHDA and CDR2 as SQIVND (reference sequence).

CDR3 DNA: TGTGCCAGCAGCCCTACGTTGGAGACCCAGTACTTC. It codes for CASSPTLETQYF. V gene TRBV6-1 combines with J gene TRBJ2-5, with no clear D. CDR1 is MNHNS and CDR2 is SASEGT in the germline V gene. The CDR3 spans 12 residues. V was trimmed by 6 bases and J by 5 bases, leaving 10 bases between them.

This chain joins TRBV4-1 and TRBJ1-5; D unclear. Trimming left V 0 bases short and J 9 bases short, with 9 bases between. There are 13 residues in the CDR3. Germline CDR1 reads MGHRA; CDR2 reads YSYEKL. The CDR3 protein is CASSQDPVRPQHF. The DNA for the CDR3 is TGCGCCAGCAGCCAAGATCCGGTGCGGCCCCAGCATTTT.

The rearrangement links TRBV28 to TRBJ2-7; 8 bases agree with TRBD1. From germline, CDR1 is MDHEN and CDR2 SYDVKM. V lost 6 bases, J lost 2 bases, and 15 bases stayed unmatched. CDR3 length: 17 amino acids. The CDR3, as DNA: TGTGCCAGCAGCTGGGTACCAGGGGGCGCAGACACCTACGAGCAGTACTTC. Its protein product is CASSWVPGGADTYEQYF.

The V gene is TRBV6-1, the J gene TRBJ2-7; 7 nucleotides align to TRBD2. Germline CDR1 is MNHNS and CDR2 is SASEGT. The CDR3 has 13 residues. The V segment lost 5 bases and the J segment 4 bases; nucleotides outside the gene matches: 5. This CDR3 reads CASSKAGGYEQYF. The CDR3 DNA sequence: TGTGCCAGCAGTAAGGCCGGGGGGTACGAGCAGTACTTC.

In the case of this clone: Other nucleotide sequences in the sample specify the same CDR3. The chain uses TRBV4-1 and TRBJ2-7; no firm D call. V was cut by 3 bases and J by 1 base, with 7 bases left in between. CDR1 is MGHRA, CDR2 YSYEKL, per germline. The CDR3 sequence is 13 residues long. CDR3 bases: TGCGCCAGCAGCCAGAGAGATTCCTACGAGCAGTACTTC. Residues: CASSQRDSYEQYF.

The J gene is TRBJ1-1, the V gene TRBV28; 8 nucleotides line up with TRBD1. J was trimmed by 5 bases and V by 6 bases; bases with no gene match: 5. The CDR3 runs 13 residues. The germline V gene encodes CDR1 MDHEN and CDR2 SYDVKM. The CDR3, as DNA: TGTGCCAGCAGGGTTAACAGGGGGACTGAAGCTTTCTTT. This encodes CASRVNRGTEAFF.

The rearrangement links TRBV5-1 to TRBJ1-1; 7 positions match TRBD1. The CDR3 covers 14 residues. Trimming cost V 3 bases and J 1 base; bases outside gene matches: 3. CDR1 is SGHRS, CDR2 YFSETQ, per germline. The CDR3 reads CASSSTGSNTEAFF. CDR3 coding DNA: TGCGCCAGCAGCTCGACAGGGTCGAACACTGAAGCTTTCTTT.